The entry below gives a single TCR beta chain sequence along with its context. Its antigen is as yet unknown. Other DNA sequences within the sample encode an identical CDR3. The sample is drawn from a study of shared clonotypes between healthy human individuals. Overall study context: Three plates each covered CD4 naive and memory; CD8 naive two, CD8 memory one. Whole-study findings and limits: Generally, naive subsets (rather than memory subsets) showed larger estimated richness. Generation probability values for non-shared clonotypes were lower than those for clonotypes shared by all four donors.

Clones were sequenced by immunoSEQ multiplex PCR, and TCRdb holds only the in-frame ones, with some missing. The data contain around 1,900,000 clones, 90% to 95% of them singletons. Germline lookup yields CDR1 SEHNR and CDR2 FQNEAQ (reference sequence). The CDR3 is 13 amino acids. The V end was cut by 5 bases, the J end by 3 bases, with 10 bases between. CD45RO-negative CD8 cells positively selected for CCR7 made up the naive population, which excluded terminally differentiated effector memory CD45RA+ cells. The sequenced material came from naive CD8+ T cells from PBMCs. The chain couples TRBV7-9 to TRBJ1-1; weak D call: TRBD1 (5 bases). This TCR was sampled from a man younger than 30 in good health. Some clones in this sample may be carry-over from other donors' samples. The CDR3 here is CASSRRGDTEAFF. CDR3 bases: TGTGCCAGCAGCCGCCGGGGGGACACTGAAGCTTTCTTT.